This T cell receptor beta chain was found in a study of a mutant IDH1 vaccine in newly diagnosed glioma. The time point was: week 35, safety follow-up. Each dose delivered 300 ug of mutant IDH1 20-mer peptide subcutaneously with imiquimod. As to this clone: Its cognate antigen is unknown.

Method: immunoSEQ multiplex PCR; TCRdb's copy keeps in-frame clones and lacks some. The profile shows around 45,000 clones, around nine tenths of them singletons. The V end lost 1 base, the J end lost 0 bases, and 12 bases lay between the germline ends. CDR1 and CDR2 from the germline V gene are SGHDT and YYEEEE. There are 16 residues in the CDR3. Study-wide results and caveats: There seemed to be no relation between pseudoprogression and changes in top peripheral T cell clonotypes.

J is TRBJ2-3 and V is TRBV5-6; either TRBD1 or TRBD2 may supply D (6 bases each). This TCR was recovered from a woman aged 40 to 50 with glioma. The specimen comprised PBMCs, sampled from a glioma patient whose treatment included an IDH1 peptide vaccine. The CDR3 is CASSLFGGRSTDTQYF. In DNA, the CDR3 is TGTGCCAGCAGCTTGTTTGGGGGGCGGAGCACAGATACGCAGTATTTT.